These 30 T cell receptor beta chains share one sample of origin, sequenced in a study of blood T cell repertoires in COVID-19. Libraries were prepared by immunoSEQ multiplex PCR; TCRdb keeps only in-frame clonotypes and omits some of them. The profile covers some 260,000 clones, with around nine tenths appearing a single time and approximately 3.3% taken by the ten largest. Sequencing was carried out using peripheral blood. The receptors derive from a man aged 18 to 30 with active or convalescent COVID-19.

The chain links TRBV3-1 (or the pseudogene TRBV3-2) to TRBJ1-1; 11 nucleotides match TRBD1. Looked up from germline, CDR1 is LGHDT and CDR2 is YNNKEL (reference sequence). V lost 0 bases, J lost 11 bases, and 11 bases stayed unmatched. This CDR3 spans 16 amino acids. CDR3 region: CASSQDWGQGGLGAFF. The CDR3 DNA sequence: TGTGCCAGCAGCCAAGATTGGGGACAGGGGGGTTTAGGTGCTTTCTTT.

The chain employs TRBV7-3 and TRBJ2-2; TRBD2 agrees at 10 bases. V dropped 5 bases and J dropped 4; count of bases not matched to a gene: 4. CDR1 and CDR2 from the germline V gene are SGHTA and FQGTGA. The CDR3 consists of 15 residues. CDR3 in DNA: TGTGCCAGCAGCGCCCAGCGGGAGGGCACCGGGGAGCTGTTTTTT. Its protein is CASSAQREGTGELFF.

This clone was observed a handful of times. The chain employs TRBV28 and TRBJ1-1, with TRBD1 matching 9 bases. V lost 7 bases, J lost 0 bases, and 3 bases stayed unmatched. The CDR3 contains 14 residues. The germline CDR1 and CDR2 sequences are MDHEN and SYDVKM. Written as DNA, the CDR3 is TGTGCCAGCATACAGGGGGCCCTGAACACTGAAGCTTTCTTT. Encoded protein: CASIQGALNTEAFF.

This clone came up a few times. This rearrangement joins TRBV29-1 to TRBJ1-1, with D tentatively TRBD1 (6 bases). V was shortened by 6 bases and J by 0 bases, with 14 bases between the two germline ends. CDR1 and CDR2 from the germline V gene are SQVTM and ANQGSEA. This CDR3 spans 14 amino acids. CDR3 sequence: CSVAWGGMNTEAFF. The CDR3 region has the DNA TGCAGCGTAGCCTGGGGGGGCATGAACACTGAAGCTTTCTTT. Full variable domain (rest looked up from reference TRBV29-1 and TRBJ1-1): SAVISQKPSRDICQRGTSLTIQCQVDSQVTMMFWYRQQPGQSLTLIATANQGSEATYESGFVIDKFPISRPNLTFSTLTVSNMSPEDSSIYLCSVAWGGMNTEAFFGQGTRLTVV.

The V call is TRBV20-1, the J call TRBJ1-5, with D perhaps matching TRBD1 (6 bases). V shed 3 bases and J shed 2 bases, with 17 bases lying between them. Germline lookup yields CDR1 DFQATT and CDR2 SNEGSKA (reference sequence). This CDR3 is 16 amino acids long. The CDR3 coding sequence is TGCAGTGCTAGTCTAGCGGGGGCTCTCGGCAATCAGCCCCAGCATTTT. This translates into CSASLAGALGNQPQHF.

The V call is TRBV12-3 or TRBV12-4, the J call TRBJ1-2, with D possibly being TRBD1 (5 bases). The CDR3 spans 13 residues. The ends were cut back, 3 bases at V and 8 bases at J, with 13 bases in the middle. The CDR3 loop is CASSFGARGGYTF. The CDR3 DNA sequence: TGTGCCAGCAGTTTTGGGGCAAGGGGCGGCTACACCTTC.

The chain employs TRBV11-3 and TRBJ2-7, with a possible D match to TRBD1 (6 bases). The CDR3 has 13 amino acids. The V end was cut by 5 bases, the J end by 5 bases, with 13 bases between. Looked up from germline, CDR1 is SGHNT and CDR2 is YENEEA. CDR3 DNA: TGTGCCAGCAGCGTACATACAGGGAACGAGCAGTACTTC. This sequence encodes CASSVHTGNEQYF.

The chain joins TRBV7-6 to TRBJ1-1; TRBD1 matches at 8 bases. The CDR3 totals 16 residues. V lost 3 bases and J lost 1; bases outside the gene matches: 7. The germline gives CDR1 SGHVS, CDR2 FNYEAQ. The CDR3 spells CASSFLQGGPNTEAFF. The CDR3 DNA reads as TGTGCCAGCAGCTTCCTACAGGGGGGGCCGAACACTGAAGCTTTCTTT.

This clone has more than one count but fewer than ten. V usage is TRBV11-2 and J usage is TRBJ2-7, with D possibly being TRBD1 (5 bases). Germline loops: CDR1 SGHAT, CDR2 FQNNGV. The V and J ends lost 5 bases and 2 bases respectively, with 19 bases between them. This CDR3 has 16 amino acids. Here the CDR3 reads CASSVSELGETYEQYF. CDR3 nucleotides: TGTGCCAGCAGCGTAAGTGAGTTAGGGGAAACCTACGAGCAGTACTTC.

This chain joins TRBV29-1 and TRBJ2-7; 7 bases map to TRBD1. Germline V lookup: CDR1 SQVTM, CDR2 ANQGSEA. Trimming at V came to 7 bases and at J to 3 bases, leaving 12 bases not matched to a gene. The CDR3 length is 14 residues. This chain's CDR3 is CSAMTGPSGYEQYF. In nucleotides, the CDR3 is TGCAGCGCTATGACAGGGCCCTCTGGCTACGAGCAGTACTTC.

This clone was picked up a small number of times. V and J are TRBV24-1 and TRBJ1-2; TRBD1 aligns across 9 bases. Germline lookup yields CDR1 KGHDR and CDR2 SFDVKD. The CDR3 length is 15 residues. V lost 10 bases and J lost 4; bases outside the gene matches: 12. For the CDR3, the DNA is TGTGCCACTAAGATCCGGGACAGGGTAGCCTATGGCTACACCTTC. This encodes CATKIRDRVAYGYTF.

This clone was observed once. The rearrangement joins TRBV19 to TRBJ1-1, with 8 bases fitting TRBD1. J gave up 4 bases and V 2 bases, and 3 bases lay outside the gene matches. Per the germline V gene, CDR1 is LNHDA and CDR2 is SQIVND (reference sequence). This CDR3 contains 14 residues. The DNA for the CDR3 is TGTGCCAGTAGTATAATCGACAGGGGCACTGAAGCTTTCTTT. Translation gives CASSIIDRGTEAFF.

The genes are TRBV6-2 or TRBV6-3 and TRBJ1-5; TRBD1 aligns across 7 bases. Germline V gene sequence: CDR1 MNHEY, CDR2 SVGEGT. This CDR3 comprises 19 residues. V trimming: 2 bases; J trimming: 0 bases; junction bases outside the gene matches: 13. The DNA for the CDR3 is TGTGCCAGCAGTTACCTCCTCGGGGACAGAGTACCTAGCAATCAGCCCCAGCATTTT. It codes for CASSYLLGDRVPSNQPQHF.

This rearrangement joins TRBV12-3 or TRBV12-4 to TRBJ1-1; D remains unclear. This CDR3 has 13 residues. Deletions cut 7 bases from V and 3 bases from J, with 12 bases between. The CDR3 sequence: CASTSSEHTEAFF. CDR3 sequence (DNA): TGTGCCAGCACCTCATCGGAGCACACTGAAGCTTTCTTT.

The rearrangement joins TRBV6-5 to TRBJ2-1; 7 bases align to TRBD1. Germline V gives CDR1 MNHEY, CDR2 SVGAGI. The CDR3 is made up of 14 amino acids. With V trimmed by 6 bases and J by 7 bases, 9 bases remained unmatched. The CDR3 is CASRPRTGFNEQFF. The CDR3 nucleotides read TGTGCCAGCAGACCTAGGACAGGCTTTAATGAGCAGTTCTTC.

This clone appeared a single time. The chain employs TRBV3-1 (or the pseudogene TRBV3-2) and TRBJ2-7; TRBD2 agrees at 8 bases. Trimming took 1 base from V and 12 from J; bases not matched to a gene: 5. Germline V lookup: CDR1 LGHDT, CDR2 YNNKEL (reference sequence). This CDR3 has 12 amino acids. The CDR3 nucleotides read TGTGCCAGCAGCCAAGGCGGGAGGTCTCTGTACTTC. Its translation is CASSQGGRSLYF.

CDR3 residues: CASSLATVNYGYTF. The CDR3 DNA follows: TGTGCCAGCAGCTTGGCGACAGTGAACTATGGCTACACCTTC. The rearrangement joins TRBV5-4 to TRBJ1-2; TRBD1 might be the D (5 bases). The CDR3 contains 14 residues. V was cut by 0 bases and J by 2 bases, with 8 bases left in between. In germline, CDR1 is SGHNT, CDR2 YYREEE (reference sequence).

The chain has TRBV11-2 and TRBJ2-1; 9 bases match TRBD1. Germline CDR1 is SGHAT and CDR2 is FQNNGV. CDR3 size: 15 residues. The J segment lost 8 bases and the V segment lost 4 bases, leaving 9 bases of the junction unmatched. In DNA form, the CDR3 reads TGTGCCAGCAGCTCGACAGGGGGGTCTCGGGATGAGCAGTTCTTC. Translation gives CASSSTGGSRDEQFF.

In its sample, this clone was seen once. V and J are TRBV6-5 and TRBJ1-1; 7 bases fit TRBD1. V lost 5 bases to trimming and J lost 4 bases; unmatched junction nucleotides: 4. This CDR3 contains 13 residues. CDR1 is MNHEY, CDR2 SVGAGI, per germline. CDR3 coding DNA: TGTGCCAGCAGTACGACAGGGCGCACTGAAGCTTTCTTT. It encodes CASSTTGRTEAFF.

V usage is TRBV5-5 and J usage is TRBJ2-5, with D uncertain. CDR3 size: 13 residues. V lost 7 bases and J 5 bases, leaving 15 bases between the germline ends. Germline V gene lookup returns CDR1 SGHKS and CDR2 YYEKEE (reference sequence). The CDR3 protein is CASSPAGAETQYF. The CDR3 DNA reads TGTGCCAGCTCCCCCGCAGGCGCGGAGACCCAGTACTTC.

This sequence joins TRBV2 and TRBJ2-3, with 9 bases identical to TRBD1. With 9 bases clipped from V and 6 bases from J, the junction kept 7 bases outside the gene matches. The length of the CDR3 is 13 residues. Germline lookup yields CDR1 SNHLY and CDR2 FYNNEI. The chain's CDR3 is CARGDREQDTQYF. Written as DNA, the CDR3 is TGTGCCAGGGGGGACAGGGAGCAGGATACGCAGTATTTT.

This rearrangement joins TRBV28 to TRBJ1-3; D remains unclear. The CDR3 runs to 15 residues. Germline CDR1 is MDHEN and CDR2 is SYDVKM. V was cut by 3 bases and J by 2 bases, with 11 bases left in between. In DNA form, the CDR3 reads TGTGCCAGCAGTTTCCCCCGAGGCCCTGGAAACACCATATATTTT. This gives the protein CASSFPRGPGNTIYF.

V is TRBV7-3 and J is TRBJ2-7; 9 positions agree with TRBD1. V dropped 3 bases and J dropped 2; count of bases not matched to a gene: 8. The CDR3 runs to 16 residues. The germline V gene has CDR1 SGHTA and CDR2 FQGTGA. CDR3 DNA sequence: TGTGCCAGCAGCTTCGGACCGGGACAGGGCACCTACGAGCAGTACTTC. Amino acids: CASSFGPGQGTYEQYF.

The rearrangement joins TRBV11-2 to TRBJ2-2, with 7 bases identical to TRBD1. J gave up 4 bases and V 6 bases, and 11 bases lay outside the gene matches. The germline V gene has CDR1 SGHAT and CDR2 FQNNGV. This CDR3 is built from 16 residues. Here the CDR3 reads CASRPGTVLVTGELFF. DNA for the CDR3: TGTGCCAGCAGACCCGGGACAGTTCTTGTCACCGGGGAGCTGTTTTTT.

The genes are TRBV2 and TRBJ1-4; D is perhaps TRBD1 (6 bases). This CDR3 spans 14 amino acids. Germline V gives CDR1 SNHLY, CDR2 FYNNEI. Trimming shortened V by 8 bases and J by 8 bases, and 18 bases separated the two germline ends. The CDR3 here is CASGGGRDGEKLFF. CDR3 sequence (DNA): TGTGCCAGCGGTGGGGGCAGGGATGGGGAAAAACTGTTTTTT.

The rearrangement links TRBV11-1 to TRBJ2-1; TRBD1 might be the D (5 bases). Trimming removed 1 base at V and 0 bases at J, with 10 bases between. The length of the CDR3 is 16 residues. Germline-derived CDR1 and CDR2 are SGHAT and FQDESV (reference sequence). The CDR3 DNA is TGTGCCAGCAGCTTAGGGTACAGGAGCTCCTACAATGAGCAGTTCTTC. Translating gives CASSLGYRSSYNEQFF. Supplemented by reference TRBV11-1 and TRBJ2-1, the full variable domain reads EAEVAQSPRYKITEKSQAVAFWCDPISGHATLYWYRQILGQGPELLVQFQDESVVDDSQLPKDRFSAERLKGVDSTLKIQPAELGDSAMYLCASSLGYRSSYNEQFFGPGTRLTVL.

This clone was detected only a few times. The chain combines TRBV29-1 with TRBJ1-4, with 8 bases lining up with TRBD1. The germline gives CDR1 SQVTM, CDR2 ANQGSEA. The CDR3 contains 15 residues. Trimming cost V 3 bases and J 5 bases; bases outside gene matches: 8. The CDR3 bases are TGCAGCGTTGAGCTACGACAGGGGCGAAATGAAAAACTGTTTTTT. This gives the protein CSVELRQGRNEKLFF.

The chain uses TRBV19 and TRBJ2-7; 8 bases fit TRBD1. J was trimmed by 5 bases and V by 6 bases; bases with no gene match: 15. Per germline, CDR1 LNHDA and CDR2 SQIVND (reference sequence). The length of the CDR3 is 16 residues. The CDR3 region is CASSNEPGQVFNEQYF. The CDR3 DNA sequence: TGTGCCAGTAGCAATGAACCGGGACAGGTCTTTAACGAGCAGTACTTC.

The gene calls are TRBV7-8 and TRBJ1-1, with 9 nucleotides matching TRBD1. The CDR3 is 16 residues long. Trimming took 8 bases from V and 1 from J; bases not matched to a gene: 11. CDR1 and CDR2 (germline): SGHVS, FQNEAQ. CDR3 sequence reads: CASRTGEVSRNTEAFF. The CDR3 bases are TGTGCCAGCCGGACAGGGGAGGTTAGTAGGAACACTGAAGCTTTCTTT.

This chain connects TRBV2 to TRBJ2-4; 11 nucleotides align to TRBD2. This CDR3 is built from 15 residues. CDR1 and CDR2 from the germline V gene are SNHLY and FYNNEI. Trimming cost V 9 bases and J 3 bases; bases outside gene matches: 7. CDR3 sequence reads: CASIAGGRGKNIQYF. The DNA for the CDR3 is TGTGCCAGTATAGCGGGAGGGCGAGGCAAAAACATTCAGTACTTC.